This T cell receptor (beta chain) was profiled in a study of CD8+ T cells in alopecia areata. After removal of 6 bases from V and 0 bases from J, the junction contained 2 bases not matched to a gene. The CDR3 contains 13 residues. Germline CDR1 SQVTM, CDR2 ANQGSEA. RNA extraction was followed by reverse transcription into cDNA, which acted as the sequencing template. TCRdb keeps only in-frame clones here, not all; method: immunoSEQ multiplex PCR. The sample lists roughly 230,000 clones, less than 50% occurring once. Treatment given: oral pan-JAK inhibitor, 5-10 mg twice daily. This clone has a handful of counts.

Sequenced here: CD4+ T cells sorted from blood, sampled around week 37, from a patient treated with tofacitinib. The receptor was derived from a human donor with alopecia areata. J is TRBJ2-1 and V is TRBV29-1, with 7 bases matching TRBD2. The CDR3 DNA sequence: TGCAGCGTCCGGACTAGCTCCTACAATGAGCAGTTCTTC. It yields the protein CSVRTSSYNEQFF.